This T cell receptor beta chain is from a study of T-cell memory formation after mild COVID-19. A word on this clonotype: Antigen specificity is unknown.

In germline, CDR1 is MGHRA, CDR2 YSYEKL. The CDR3 contains 16 residues. The V and J ends lost 4 bases and 0 bases respectively, with 14 bases between them. Overall study findings and caveats: CD4+ clones that contracted lay mainly in CM and EM; CD8+ ones lay in EMRA. Proof of SARS-CoV-2 specificity was absent for the second-wave clones that crested on day 37. A second wave expanding day 15 to 37 was CD4+-biased; contracting clones were balanced.

Employing constant-segment primers, 5'RACE generated TCR alpha and TCR beta cDNA libraries bearing sample barcodes and UMIs. TCRdb ran MiXCR on the 5' RACE reads and lists one entry per CDR3 protein. Of some 320,000 distinct CDR3 sequences listed, approximately 15% are singletons. Sample: PBMCs or a T cell subset sorted from them (not recorded which). This receptor was taken from a man aged 18-30 years who had mild COVID-19 (a few samples of this study predate the infection). Cell type and time point are not known. The chain has TRBV4-1 and TRBJ2-3; D unclear. The CDR3 sequence is CASSPAVSRSTDTQYF. In DNA, the CDR3 is TGCGCCAGCAGCCCGGCGGTTAGCAGAAGCACAGATACGCAGTATTTT.